Sequencing of this T cell receptor (beta chain) was carried out in a study of beta chain features in type 1 diabetes. The trim removed 8 bases at V and 5 bases at J, leaving 10 bases unmatched. The CDR3 extends over 15 amino acids. Germline lookup yields CDR1 LNHNV and CDR2 YYDKDF (reference sequence). This clone was counted at least ten times. Its antigen is as yet unknown. Study results and caveats: In every one of the four CD4+ subsets, TCRB CDR3s were moderately but significantly shorter in Type 1 diabetes patients.

The study reverse transcribed the entire isolated RNA, so it sequenced expressed TCRB transcripts. Libraries were prepared by immunoSEQ multiplex PCR; TCRdb keeps only in-frame clonotypes and omits some of them. The data contain about 370,000 clones, 9.5% to 10% of them singletons. This chain links TRBV15 with TRBJ1-4, with 8 bases identical to TRBD1. Specimen: central memory CD4+ T cells from blood. The sequence was obtained from a man aged 30 to 45 with type 1 diabetes. This chain's CDR3 is CATSGRGQVNEKLFF. For the CDR3, the DNA is TGTGCCACCTCTGGCAGGGGACAGGTGAATGAAAAACTGTTTTTT.